This TCR beta chain stems from a study of blood T cells in healthy people across ages (dated by TCRdb to about 2015). Background for the entire study: In model experiments, template switching captured roughly one uniquely barcoded TCR beta cDNA molecule for every two T cells. Four age groups were formed from the donors: young (average approximately 16 years), middle-aged (around 39), aged (more than 55) and long-lived (about 75). Using the same blood draw, the study looked at two additional independent replicas of 1 million unique cDNA reads for two donors, one aged 18 to 30 and the other aged 80 or older. To avoid experimental bias, donors of different ages were distributed randomly across sequencing lanes. Age-related changes in TCR beta repertoire diversity were measured in the study by deep sequencing normalized with unique cDNA molecular identifiers.

The CDR3 runs 16 amino acids, cysteine and phenylalanine included. The entry retains the CDR3 DNA only, 48 bases that are in frame from base 1. Notes on this clonotype: What antigen it recognizes has not been identified. No clone much larger than this one lies a single base away; base qualities are absent.

Receptor libraries were prepared by 5' RACE. Data came from an Illumina HiSeq 2500. A second PCR of roughly 7 to 12 cycles was run with a J-beta primer mix and a sample-barcoded 5' primer. A template-switch 5' adaptor carrying 12 random nucleotides introduced a unique molecular identifier onto each TCR beta cDNA molecule. Each sample yielded at least 3 million CDR3-containing paired-end reads. All of the RNA was converted into first-strand cDNA using the Mint cDNA synthesis kit, with a TRBC-specific oligonucleotide serving as the primer. After uracil-DNA glycosylase treatment, a first 18-cycle PCR used universal primers M1SS and BC2_uni_R on all cDNA. Regarding the original processing steps: For normalization, 1 million high-quality reads, each with a distinct molecular identifier, were randomly selected from each sample. Instead of being binned into consensus sequences, reads that shared molecular identifiers were thrown out. MiTCR, set to a Q25 quality threshold and the strictest error-elimination algorithm, was used for CDR3 identification, clonotype clustering and error correction. A nonparametric unseen species model using Euler transformation provided a lower-bound estimate of total TCR beta diversity. TCRdb reworked the public reads: Q25 trimming with fastp, MiXCR clone assembly, productive beta chains retained. Every distinct CDR3 protein forms one entry, paired with its most common genes and DNA. The V and J calls, along with clone size, are taken from TCRdb and not from the paper's own processing. The sample contains around 990,000 distinct CDR3 sequences, 35% to 40% of them found a single time. The ten largest clones add up to around 13% of the sample.

Broad study findings and their caveats: Because the CMV infection status of the donors was unknown, age-related changes in expanded clonotypes may potentially have been confounded. A strong correlation was found between observed TCR beta diversity and the percentage of naive T cells measured by flow cytometry. Conclusive comparison of naive and antigen-experienced compartments was prevented by the profiling of bulk unsorted PBMCs. As age increased, observed TCR beta diversity per million T cells dropped in a roughly linear way, and a significant reduction was already evident by age 40. Estimates of total diversity based on one million sequenced T cells were regarded as lower bounds and as underestimates. Compared with the aged group, more naive CD4+ T cells, fewer expanded clones and increased TCR diversity were shown by the long-lived group, suggesting age selection.

Donors were approximately 42 systemically healthy Caucasian individuals from Russia aged about 6 to 100 years. About 9.8 milliliters of peripheral blood were drawn from each donor into EDTA-treated Vacutainer tubes. Ficoll-Paque density-gradient centrifugation was used to isolate PBMCs, with at least 7 million per sample. Total RNA, at least 5.5 micrograms per sample, was extracted from PBMCs with Trizol reagent. The percentages of naive CD45RAhigh/CD27high T cells were determined by flow cytometry on a PBMC aliquot from every donor. The sequenced sample consisted of blood. The chain is made from TRBV12-3 or TRBV12-4 and TRBJ2-7; possibly the D gene is TRBD1, per 5 matching bases. With the DNA end fitting TRBJ2-4 better, the J assignment may be wrong. The TCR originated in a young man in good health. The base sequence is TGTGCCAGCAGCGCCGCACCGCAGGGATCCAAAAACATTCAGTACTTC. Translated, it gives CASSAAPQGSKNIQYF.